This T cell receptor beta chain was captured in a study of blood T cell repertoires in COVID-19. This clone was seen a handful of times. Followed longitudinally, the Seattle patients had been enrolled during active infection. The assay was immunoSEQ multiplex PCR, and TCRdb's table has in-frame clones only and misses some. The data show approximately 250,000 clones, approximately 91% seen once. Per the germline V gene, CDR1 is MNHEY and CDR2 is SVGAGI. Trimming removed 6 bases from V and 2 bases from J, with 17 bases in between. CDR3 length: 15 amino acids. The material sequenced was peripheral blood. The V call is TRBV6-5, the J call TRBJ2-7; perhaps TRBD1 as D (6 bases). This sequence originates from a man aged 25-40 years with COVID-19, enrolled during active disease. The CDR3 bases are TGTGCCAGCAGCCGGGACACCGGGCATCCCTACGAGCAGTACTTC. Protein sequence: CASSRDTGHPYEQYF.